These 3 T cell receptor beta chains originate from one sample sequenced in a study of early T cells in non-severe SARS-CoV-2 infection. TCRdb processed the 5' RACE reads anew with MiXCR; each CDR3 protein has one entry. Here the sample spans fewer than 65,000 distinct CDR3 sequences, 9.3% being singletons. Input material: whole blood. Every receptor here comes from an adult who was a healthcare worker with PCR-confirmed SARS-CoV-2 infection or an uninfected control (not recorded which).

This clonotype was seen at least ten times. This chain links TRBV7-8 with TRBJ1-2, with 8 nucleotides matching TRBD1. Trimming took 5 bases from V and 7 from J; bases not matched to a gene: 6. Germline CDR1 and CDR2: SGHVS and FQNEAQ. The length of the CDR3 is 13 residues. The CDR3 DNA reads TGTGCCAGCAGCCCGGACAGGGATCCTGGCTACACCTTC. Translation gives CASSPDRDPGYTF.

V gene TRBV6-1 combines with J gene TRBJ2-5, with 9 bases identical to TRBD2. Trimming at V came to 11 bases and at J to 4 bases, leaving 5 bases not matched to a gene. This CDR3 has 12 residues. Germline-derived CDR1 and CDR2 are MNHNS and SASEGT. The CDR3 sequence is CAGGTSPETQYF. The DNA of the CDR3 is TGTGCCGGAGGGACTAGCCCAGAGACCCAGTACTTC.

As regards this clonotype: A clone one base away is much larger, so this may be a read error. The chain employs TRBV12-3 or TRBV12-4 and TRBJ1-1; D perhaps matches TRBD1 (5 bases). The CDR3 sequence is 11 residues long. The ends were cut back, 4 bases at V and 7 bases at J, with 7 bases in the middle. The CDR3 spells CASSSGVEAFF. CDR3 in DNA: TGTGCCAGCAGTTCGGGGGTTGAAGCTTTCTTT.